This TCR beta chain stems from a study of early T cells in non-severe SARS-CoV-2 infection. For the study at large: The chains were unpaired, and the sequenced material was bulk RNA from unsorted whole blood.

Overall study findings and caveats: Lookups in VDJdb leaned toward anti-spike CD8 responses and missed private and CD4 specificities.

This clonotype was seen at least ten times. Antigen unknown. The CDR3 loop spans 17 amino acids. V lost 6 bases, J lost 5 bases, and 16 bases stayed unmatched. Each single cDNA molecule received a unique molecular identifier. TCRdb passed the 5' RACE reads through MiXCR, listing each CDR3 protein once. The sample holds tens of thousands of distinct CDR3 sequences; 2.9% are singletons and the top ten take approximately 0.71%. The sample comprised whole blood. J is TRBJ2-5 and V is TRBV12-3 or TRBV12-4; TRBD1 agrees at 9 bases. The sequence derives from an adult who was a healthcare worker with PCR-confirmed SARS-CoV-2 infection or an uninfected control (not recorded which). This CDR3 reads CASRPGQGYLGSETQYF. DNA for the CDR3: TGTGCCAGCAGACCTGGACAGGGGTATCTTGGTTCGGAGACCCAGTACTTC.